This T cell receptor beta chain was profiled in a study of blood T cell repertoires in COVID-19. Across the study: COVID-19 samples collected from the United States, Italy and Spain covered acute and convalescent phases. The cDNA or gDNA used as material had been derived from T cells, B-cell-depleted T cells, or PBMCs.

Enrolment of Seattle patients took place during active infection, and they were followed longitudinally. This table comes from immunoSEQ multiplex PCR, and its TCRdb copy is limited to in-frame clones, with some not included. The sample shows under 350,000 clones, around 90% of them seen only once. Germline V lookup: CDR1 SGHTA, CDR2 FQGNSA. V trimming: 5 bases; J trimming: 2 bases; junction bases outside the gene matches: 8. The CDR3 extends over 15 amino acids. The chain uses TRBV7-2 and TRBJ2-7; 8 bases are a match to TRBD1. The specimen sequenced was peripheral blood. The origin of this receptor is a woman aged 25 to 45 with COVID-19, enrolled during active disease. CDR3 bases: TGTGCCAGCAGCACCACCGGGACAGGCACCTACGAGCAGTACTTC. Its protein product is CASSTTGTGTYEQYF.